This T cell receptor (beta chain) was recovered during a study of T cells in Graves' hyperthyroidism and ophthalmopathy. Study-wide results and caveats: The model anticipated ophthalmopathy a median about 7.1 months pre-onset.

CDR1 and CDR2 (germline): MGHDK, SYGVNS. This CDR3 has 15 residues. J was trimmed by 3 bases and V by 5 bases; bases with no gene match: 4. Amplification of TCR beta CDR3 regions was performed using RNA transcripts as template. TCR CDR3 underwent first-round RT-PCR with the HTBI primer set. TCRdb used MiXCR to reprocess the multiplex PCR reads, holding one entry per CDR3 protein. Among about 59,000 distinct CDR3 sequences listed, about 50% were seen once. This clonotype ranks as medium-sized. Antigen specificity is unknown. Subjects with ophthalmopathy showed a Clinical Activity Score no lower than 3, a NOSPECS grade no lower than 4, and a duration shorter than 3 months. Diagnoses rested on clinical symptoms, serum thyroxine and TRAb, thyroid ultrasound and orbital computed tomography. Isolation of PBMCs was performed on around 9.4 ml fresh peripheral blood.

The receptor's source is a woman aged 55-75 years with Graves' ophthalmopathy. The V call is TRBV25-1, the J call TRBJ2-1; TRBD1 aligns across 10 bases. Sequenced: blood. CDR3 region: CASSPDRGDYNEQFF. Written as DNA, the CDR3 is TGTGCCAGCAGTCCGGACAGGGGGGACTACAATGAGCAGTTCTTC.